Following are 3 T cell receptor beta chains from one sample sequenced in a study of T-cell reconstitution after alpha-beta-depleted transplantation in children. Preparation of the TCRbeta library was carried out with unique molecular identifiers. TCRdb processed the PCR reads anew with MiXCR; each CDR3 protein has one entry. This sample carries some 830,000 distinct CDR3 sequences, 15% to 20% of them seen once, and the ten largest clones take just under 5%. Sequenced material: PBMCs, mostly from graft donor cells, taken 360 days after TCRalphabeta/CD19-depleted stem cell transplant. The receptor source for this set is a male patient aged 10-17 years who had a stem cell transplant for acute lymphoblastic leukemia, so the T cells may come from the graft donor.

The rearrangement uses TRBV18 and TRBJ1-5; no clear D. This CDR3 comprises 13 residues. The V and J ends lost 8 bases and 4 bases respectively, with 12 bases between them. Germline V CDR1 and CDR2: KGHSH, LQKENI. CDR3: CASRGFSNQPQHF. CDR3 DNA sequence: TGTGCCAGCCGTGGATTCTCGAATCAGCCCCAGCATTTT. Using reference TRBV18 and TRBJ1-5 for the parts outside the CDR3, the full variable domain is NAGVMQNPRHLVRRRGQEARLRCSPMKGHSHVYWYRQLPEEGLKFMVYLQKENIIDESGMPKERFSAEFPKEGPSILRIQQVVRGDSAAYFCASRGFSNQPQHFGDGTRLSIL.

Only a few counts were recorded for this clonotype. The gene calls are TRBV20-1 and TRBJ2-1; the D is unclear. This CDR3 spans 10 amino acids. Germline V gives CDR1 DFQATT, CDR2 SNEGSKA (reference sequence). Trimming cost V 4 bases and J 8 bases, with 6 bases left between them. The CDR3 loop is CSATGDEQFF. CDR3 sequence (DNA): TGCAGTGCTACGGGCGATGAGCAGTTCTTC.

The rearrangement uses TRBV20-1 and TRBJ1-5, with D perhaps matching TRBD1 (5 bases). This CDR3 has 12 amino acids. Trimming shortened V by 6 bases and J by 10 bases, and 16 bases separated the two germline ends. CDR1 DFQATT and CDR2 SNEGSKA come from the germline V gene (reference sequence). DNA of the CDR3: TGCAGTGCGGAGGGGTACTTCCAACCCCAGCATTTT. Translating gives CSAEGYFQPQHF.